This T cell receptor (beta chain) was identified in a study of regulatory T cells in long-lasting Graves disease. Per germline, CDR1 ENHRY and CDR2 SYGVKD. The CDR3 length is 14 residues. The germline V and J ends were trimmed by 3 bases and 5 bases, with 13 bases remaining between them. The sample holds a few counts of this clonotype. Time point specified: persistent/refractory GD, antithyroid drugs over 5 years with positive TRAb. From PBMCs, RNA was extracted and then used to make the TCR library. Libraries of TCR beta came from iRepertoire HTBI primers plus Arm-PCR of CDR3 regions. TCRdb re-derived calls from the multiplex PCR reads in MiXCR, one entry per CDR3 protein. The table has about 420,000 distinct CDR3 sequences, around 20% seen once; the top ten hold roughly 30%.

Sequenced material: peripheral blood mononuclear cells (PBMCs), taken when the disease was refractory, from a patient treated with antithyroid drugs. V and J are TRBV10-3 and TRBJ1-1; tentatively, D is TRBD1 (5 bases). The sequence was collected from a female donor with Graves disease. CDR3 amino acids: CAISDSRVGTEAFF. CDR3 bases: TGTGCCATCAGTGACAGCAGGGTCGGGACTGAAGCTTTCTTT.